The table lists the clone carrying this TCR beta chain with many counts. Its antigen is unidentified. This CDR3 is built from 11 residues. CDR1 is SQVTM, CDR2 ANQGSEA, per germline. Trimming removed 4 bases at V and 5 bases at J, with 9 bases between. Amplified TCR beta CDR3 regions were obtained using RNA transcripts as template. RT-PCR in the first round used HTBI primers; a second-round multiplex PCR followed. In TCRdb, the multiplex PCR reads were re-called with MiXCR into one record per CDR3 protein. The data show 740,000 or so distinct CDR3 sequences, approximately 40% seen once. This entry is derived from a study of Graves' ophthalmopathy and Graves' hyperthyroidism. Study-level findings and limits: The model achieved roughly 69% sensitivity and roughly 72% specificity for ophthalmopathy progression.

Ophthalmopathy in the donors was of moderate-to-severe activity, with CAS ≥3, NOSPECS ≥4 and duration under 3 months. As the starting material, 8 to 10 ml of fresh peripheral blood yielded the PBMCs. The chain employs TRBV29-1 and TRBJ2-7; D could derive from TRBD1 or TRBD2 (5 bases each). The receptor was isolated from an adult man with Graves' ophthalmopathy. Sequenced material: peripheral blood. CDR3 amino acids: CSVGRDHEQYF. The CDR3 DNA follows: TGCAGCGTTGGTAGGGACCACGAGCAGTACTTC.